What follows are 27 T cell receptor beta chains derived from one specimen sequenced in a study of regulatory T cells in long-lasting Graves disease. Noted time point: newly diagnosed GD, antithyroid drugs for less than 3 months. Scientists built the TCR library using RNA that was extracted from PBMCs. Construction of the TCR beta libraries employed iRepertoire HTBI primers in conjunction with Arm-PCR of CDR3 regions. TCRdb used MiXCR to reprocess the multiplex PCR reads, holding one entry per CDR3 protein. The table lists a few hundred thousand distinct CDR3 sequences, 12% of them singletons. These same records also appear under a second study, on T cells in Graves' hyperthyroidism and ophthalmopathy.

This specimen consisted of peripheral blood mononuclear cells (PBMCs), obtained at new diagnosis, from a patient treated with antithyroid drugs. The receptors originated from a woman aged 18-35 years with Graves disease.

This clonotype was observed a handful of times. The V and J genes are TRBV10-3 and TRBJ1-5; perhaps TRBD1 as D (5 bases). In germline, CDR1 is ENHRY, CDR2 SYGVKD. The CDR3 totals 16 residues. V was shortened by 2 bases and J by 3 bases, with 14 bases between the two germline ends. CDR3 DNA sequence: TGTGCCATCAGTGAGAACCTGGGCAGGGACAATCAGCCCCAGCATTTT. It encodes CAISENLGRDNQPQHF.

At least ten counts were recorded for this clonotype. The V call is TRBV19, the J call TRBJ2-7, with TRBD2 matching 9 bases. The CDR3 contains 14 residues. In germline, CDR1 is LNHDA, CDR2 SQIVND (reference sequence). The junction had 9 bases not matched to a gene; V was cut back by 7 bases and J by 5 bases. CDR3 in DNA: TGTGCCAGTACCCCTAGCGGGATTCTACACGAGCAGTACTTC. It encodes CASTPSGILHEQYF.

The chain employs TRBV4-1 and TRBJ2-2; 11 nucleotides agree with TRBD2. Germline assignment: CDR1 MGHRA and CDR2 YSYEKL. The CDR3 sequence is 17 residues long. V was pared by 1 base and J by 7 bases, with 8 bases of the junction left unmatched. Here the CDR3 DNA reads TGCGCCAGCAGCCAAGTGGGACTAGCGGTTCGTGACGGGGAGCTGTTTTTT. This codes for CASSQVGLAVRDGELFF.

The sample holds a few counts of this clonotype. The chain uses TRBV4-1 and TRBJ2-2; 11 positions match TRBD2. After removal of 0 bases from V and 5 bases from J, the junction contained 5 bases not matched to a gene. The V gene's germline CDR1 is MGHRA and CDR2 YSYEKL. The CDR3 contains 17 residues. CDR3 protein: CASSQDFRTSGTGELFF. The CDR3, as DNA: TGCGCCAGCAGCCAAGACTTTCGGACTAGCGGGACCGGGGAGCTGTTTTTT.

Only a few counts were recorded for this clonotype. In nucleotides, the CDR3 is TGTGCCAGCAGCCGAAATGACAGGGGTGAGCGGGTCTATGGCTACACCTTC. Translation gives CASSRNDRGERVYGYTF. V gene TRBV9 combines with J gene TRBJ1-2; 8 nucleotides line up with TRBD1. The V segment lost 4 bases and the J segment 4 bases; nucleotides outside the gene matches: 15. From germline, CDR1 is SGDLS and CDR2 YYNGEE. This CDR3 has 17 amino acids.

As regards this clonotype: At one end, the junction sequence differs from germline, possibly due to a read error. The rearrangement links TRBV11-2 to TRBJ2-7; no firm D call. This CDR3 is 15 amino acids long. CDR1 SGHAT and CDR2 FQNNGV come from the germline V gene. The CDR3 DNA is TGTGCCAGCAGCTTAATATCTAGAAGCGCCTACAAGCAGTACTTC. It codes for CASSLISRSAYKQYF. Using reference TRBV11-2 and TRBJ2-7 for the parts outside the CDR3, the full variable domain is EAGVAQSPRYKIIEKRQSVAFWCNPISGHATLYWYQQILGQGPKLLIQFQNNGVVDDSQLPKDRFSAERLKGVDSTLKIQPAKLEDSAVYLCASSLISRSAYKQYFGPGTRLTVT.

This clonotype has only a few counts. The CDR3 nucleotides read TGTGCCAGCAGCTTATCTTATGTGGGACTAGCGGGGACCTACAATGAGCAGTTCTTC. It encodes CASSLSYVGLAGTYNEQFF. V gene TRBV7-3 combines with J gene TRBJ2-1, with 13 positions matching TRBD2. The CDR3 has 19 amino acids. V trimming: 2 bases; J trimming: 2 bases; junction bases outside the gene matches: 9. Germline V gene sequence: CDR1 SGHTA, CDR2 FQGTGA.

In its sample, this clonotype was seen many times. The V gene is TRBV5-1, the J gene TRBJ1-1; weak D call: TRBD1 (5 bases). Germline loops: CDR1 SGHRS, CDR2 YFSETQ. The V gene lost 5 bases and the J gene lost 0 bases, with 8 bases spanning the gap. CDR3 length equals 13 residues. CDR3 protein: CASRAGLNTEAFF. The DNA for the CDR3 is TGCGCCAGCAGGGCAGGGCTGAACACTGAAGCTTTCTTT. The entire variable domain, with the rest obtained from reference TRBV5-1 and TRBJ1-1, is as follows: KAGVTQTPRYLIKTRGQQVTLSCSPISGHRSVSWYQQTPGQGLQFLFEYFSETQRNKGNFPGRFSGRQFSNSRSEMNVSTLELGDSALYLCASRAGLNTEAFFGQGTRLTVV.

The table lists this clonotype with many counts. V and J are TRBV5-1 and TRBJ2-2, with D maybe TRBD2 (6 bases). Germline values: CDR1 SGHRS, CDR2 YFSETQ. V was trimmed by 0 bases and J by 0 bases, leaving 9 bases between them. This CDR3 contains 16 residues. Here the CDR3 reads CASSLDWTTNTGELFF. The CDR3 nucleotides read TGCGCCAGCAGCTTGGATTGGACTACGAACACCGGGGAGCTGTTTTTT. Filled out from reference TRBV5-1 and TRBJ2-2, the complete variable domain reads KAGVTQTPRYLIKTRGQQVTLSCSPISGHRSVSWYQQTPGQGLQFLFEYFSETQRNKGNFPGRFSGRQFSNSRSEMNVSTLELGDSALYLCASSLDWTTNTGELFFGEGSRLTVL.

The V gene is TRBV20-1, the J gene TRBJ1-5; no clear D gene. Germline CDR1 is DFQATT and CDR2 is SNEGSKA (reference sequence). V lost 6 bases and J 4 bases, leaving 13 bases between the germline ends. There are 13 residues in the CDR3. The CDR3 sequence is CSARSLDNQPQHF. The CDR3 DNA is TGCAGTGCCAGGTCCCTTGATAATCAGCCCCAGCATTTT.

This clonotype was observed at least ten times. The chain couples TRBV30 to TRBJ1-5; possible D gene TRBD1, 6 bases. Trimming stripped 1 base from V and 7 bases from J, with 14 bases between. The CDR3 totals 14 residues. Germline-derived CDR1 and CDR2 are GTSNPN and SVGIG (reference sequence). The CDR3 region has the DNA TGTGCCTGGAGTGCCCGGGGGGCACGGCAGCCCCAGCATTTT. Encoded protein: CAWSARGARQPQHF.

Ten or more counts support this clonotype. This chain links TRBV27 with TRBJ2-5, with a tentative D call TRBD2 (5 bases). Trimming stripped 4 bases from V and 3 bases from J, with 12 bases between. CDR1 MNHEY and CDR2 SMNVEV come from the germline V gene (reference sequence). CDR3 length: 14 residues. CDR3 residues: CASSSYLEEETQYF. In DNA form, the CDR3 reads TGTGCCAGCAGTTCCTACCTGGAGGAAGAGACCCAGTACTTC.

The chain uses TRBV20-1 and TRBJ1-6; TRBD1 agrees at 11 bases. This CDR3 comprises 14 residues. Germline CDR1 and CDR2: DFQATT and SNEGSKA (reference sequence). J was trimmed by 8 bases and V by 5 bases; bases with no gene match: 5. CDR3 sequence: CSAPQGQGDSPLHF. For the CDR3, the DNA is TGCAGTGCTCCACAGGGACAGGGGGATTCACCCCTCCACTTT.

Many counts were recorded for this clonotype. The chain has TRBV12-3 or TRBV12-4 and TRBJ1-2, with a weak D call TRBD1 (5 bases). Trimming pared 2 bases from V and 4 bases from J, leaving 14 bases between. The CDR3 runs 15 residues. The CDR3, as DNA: TGTGCCAGCAGTTTATGGGGCAGAGATGGCTATGGCTACACCTTC. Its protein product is CASSLWGRDGYGYTF.

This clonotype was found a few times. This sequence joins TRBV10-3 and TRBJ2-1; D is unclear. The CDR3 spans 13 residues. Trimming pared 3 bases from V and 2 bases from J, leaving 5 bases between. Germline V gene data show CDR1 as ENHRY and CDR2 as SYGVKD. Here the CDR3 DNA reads TGTGCCATCAGTGACATCGCCTACAATGAGCAGTTCTTC. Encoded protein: CAISDIAYNEQFF.

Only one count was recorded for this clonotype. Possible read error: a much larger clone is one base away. The CDR3 DNA reads as TGTGCCAGCAACAGGGGGTCAGGGGAGCTCCAGCATTTT. Its translation is CASNRGSGELQHF. This sequence joins TRBV12-3 or TRBV12-4 and TRBJ1-5; 8 positions agree with TRBD1. The CDR3 consists of 13 residues. Trimming at V came to 7 bases and at J to 12 bases, leaving 11 bases not matched to a gene.

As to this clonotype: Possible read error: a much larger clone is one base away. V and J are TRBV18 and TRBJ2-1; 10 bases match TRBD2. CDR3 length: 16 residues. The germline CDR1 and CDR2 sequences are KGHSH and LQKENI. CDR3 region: CASSPLAGGYYNEQLF. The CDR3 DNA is TGTGCCAGCTCACCCTTAGCGGGGGGATACTACAATGAGCAGCTCTTC. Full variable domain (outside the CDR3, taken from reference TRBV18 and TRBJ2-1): NAGVMQNPRHLVRRRGQEARLRCSPMKGHSHVYWYRQLPEEGLKFMVYLQKENIIDESGMPKERFSAEFPKEGPSILRIQQVVRGDSAAYFCASSPLAGGYYNEQLFGPGTRLTVL.

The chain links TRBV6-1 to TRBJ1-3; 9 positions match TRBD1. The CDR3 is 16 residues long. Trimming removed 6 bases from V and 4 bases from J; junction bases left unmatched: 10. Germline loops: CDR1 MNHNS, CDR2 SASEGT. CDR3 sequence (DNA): TGTGCCAGCAGGCTACTACAGGGGGCGCGAGGAAACACCATATATTTT. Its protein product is CASRLLQGARGNTIYF.

CDR3 sequence: CASSRAWVSGYGYTF. The CDR3 DNA follows: TGTGCCAGTAGTAGAGCGTGGGTATCGGGCTATGGCTACACCTTC. This rearrangement joins TRBV19 to TRBJ1-2; D is uncertain. V was shortened by 4 bases and J by 4 bases, with 16 bases between the two germline ends. This CDR3 region has 15 residues. The germline V gene encodes CDR1 LNHDA and CDR2 SQIVND (reference sequence).

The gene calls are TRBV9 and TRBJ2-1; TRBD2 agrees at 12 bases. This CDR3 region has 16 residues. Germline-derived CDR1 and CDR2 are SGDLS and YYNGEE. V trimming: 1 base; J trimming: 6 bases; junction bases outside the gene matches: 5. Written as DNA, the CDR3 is TGTGCCAGCAGCGTACAGGCTAGCGGGAGGGCCAATGAGCAGTTCTTC. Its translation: CASSVQASGRANEQFF.

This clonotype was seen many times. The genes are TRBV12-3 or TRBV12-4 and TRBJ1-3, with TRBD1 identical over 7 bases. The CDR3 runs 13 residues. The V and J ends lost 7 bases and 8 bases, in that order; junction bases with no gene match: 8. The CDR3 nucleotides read TGTGCCAGCACCCCGACAGGGAAGGACACCATATATTTT. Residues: CASTPTGKDTIYF.

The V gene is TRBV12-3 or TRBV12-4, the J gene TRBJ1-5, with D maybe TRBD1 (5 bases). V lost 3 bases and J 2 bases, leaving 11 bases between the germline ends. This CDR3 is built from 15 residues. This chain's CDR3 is CASSFSGFGNQPQHF. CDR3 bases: TGTGCCAGCAGTTTTTCAGGGTTTGGCAATCAGCCCCAGCATTTT.

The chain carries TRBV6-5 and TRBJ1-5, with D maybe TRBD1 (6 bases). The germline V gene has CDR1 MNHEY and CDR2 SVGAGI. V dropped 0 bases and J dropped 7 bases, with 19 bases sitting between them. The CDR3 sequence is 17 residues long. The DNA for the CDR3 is TGTGCCAGCAGTTACTCTCCCCCCGGGGGGCAAAGACAGCCCCAGCATTTT. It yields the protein CASSYSPPGGQRQPQHF.

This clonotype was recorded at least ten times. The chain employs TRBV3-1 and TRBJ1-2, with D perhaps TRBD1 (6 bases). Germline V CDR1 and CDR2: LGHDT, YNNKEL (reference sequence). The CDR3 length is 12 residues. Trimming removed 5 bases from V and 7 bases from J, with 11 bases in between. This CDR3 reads CASSTRQVGYTF. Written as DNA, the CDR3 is TGTGCCAGCAGCACTCGACAGGTTGGCTACACCTTC.

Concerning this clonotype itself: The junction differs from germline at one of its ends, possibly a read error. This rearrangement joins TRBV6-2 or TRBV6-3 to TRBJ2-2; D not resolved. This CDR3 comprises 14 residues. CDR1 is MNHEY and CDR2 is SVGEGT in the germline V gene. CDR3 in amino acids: CASSNRYGTGELFF. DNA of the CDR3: TGCGCCAGCAGTAACCGGTATGGCACCGGGGAGCTGTTTTTT.

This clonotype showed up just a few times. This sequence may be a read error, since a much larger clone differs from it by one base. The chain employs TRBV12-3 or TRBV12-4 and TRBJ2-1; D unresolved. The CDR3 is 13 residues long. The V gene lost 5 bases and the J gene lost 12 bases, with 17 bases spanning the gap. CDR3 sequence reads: CASSPPLLVGQFF. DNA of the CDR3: TGTGCCAGCAGTCCCCCCCTTCTGGTCGGGCAGTTCTTC.

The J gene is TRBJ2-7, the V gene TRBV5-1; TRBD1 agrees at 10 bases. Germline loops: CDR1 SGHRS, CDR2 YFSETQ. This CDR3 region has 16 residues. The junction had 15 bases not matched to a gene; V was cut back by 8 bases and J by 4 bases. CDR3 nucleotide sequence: TGCGCCAGTGATCCGGGACAGGGGCCTCTCCAGTACGAGCAGTACTTC. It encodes CASDPGQGPLQYEQYF.